The next 14 T cell receptor beta chains were all read from a single sample in a study of T cells in women clearing cervical HPV infection. Using immunoSEQ multiplex PCR, the repertoire was profiled, and TCRdb retains in-frame clones only, with some absent. Its table records about 12,000 clones. The sequencing sample was made of blood buffy coat. Every receptor here comes from a woman aged 18 to 69 with a cervical HPV16 infection that either progressed to CIN3+ or cleared (not recorded which).

Comment on this clone: The observed sequence ends 3 residues before the CDR3 terminus, with the missing tail filled in from the germline J gene. The rearrangement joins TRBV24-1 to TRBJ2-7; D gene uncertain. In germline, CDR1 is KGHDR, CDR2 SFDVKD. This CDR3 is 13 amino acids long. The V end lost 3 bases, the J end lost 2 bases, and 7 bases lay between the germline ends. CDR3 protein: CATSDRLTYEQYF. CDR3 DNA, as far as it was read: TGTGCCACCAGTGATCGCCTAACCTACGAG.

On this clone: Coverage ceases 3 residues before the CDR3 finishes, and the germline J gene fills in the end. The genes are TRBV11-2 and TRBJ1-1, with a possible D match to TRBD1 (5 bases). This CDR3 is built from 15 residues. Per the germline V gene, CDR1 is SGHAT and CDR2 is FQNNGV. Trimming took off 0 bases at V and 0 bases at J, with 8 bases between the two ends. CDR3 sequence: CASSLDSGLNTEAFF. CDR3 bases read: TGTGCCAGCAGCTTAGATTCAGGGTTGAACACTGAA. The whole variable domain, remainder taken from reference TRBV11-2 and TRBJ1-1, is EAGVAQSPRYKIIEKRQSVAFWCNPISGHATLYWYQQILGQGPKLLIQFQNNGVVDDSQLPKDRFSAERLKGVDSTLKIQPAKLEDSAVYLCASSLDSGLNTEAFFGQGTRLTVV.

A word on this clone: The observed sequence ends 3 residues before the CDR3 terminus, with the missing tail filled in from the germline J gene. The chain couples TRBV2 to TRBJ2-5, with 15 positions matching TRBD2. CDR1 is SNHLY and CDR2 is FYNNEI in the germline V gene. The CDR3 covers 18 residues. Trimming removed 2 bases from V and 5 bases from J; junction bases left unmatched: 9. CDR3 DNA, as far as it was read: TGTGCCAGCAGTGAATGGGGGACTAGCGGGGGGAAGCAGGAGACC. Translation gives CASSEWGTSGGKQET. The CDR3 reads in full as CASSEWGTSGGKQETQYF.

As concerns this clone: Sequencing ends 3 residues short of the CDR3 end; the germline J gene provides the rest. V usage is TRBV5-1 and J usage is TRBJ2-5; D may be TRBD1 (6 bases). Trimming removed 3 bases from V and 5 bases from J, with 20 bases in between. The V gene's germline CDR1 is SGHRS and CDR2 YFSETQ. The CDR3 runs to 16 residues. The CDR3: CASSSDQLGAWETQYF. CDR3 bases read: TGCGCCAGCAGCTCCGACCAGCTGGGGGCCTGGGAGACC.

Concerning this clone itself: The read finishes 3 residues shy of the CDR3 end, and the germline J gene is used to complete it. This chain connects TRBV18 to TRBJ2-4; D is uncertain. This CDR3 comprises 15 residues. Germline lookup yields CDR1 KGHSH and CDR2 LQKENI. The covered CDR3 bases are TGTGCCAGCTCACCGGGTCAGTCCCAAAACTATGGT. It translates to CASSPGQSQNYG. Given in full, the CDR3 is CASSPGQSQNYGQYF.

To note about this clone: Read sequence stops 3 residues before the CDR3 end, and the germline J gene provides the missing end. The genes are TRBV20-1 and TRBJ2-1; 14 bases agree with TRBD2. Germline loops: CDR1 DFQATT, CDR2 SNEGSKA (reference sequence). This CDR3 is 15 amino acids long. Trimming at V came to 8 bases and at J to 0 bases, leaving 3 bases not matched to a gene. The CDR3 DNA, read in part, is TGCAGTTGGACTAGCGGGAGGAGCTCCTACAATGAG. Translating it yields CSWTSGRSSYNE. The CDR3 in its entirety is CSWTSGRSSYNEQFF.

Notes on this clone: Read data end 3 residues before the CDR3 end; the end is taken from the germline J gene. The J gene is TRBJ2-3, the V gene TRBV5-4; 7 bases agree with TRBD2. Germline assignment: CDR1 SGHNT and CDR2 YYREEE (reference sequence). Trimming at V came to 2 bases and at J to 1 base, leaving 4 bases not matched to a gene. The CDR3 sequence is 15 residues long. The chain's CDR3 is CASSFAAGGTDTQYF. The covered CDR3 bases are TGTGCCAGCAGCTTTGCGGCGGGGGGCACAGATACG.

CDR3 bases read: TGTGCCAGCAGCCAAGATAAGGGGGCTGACTATGGC. The encoded protein is CASSQDKGADYG. The whole CDR3 sequence reads CASSQDKGADYGYTF. The J gene is TRBJ1-2, the V gene TRBV4-2; TRBD1 matches at 7 bases. Read data end 3 residues before the CDR3 end; the end is taken from the germline J gene. CDR1 and CDR2 from the germline V gene are LGHNA and YNFKEQ. The junction had 4 bases not matched to a gene; V was cut back by 0 bases and J by 3 bases. The CDR3 consists of 15 residues.

As to this clone: The sequence runs out 3 residues before the end of the CDR3; the remainder is reconstructed from the germline J gene. The rearrangement joins TRBV19 to TRBJ2-1; the D gene is possibly TRBD1 (5 bases). Germline V CDR1 and CDR2: LNHDA, SQIVND (reference sequence). This CDR3 has 16 amino acids. V was clipped by 5 bases and J by 5 bases, with 19 bases between them. CDR3 residues: CASSWLWGRAHNEQFF. The part of the CDR3 DNA that was read is TGTGCCAGTAGTTGGCTTTGGGGCAGGGCACACAATGAG.

Remarks on this clone: The missing CDR3 end, 3 residues past where the read stops, is filled in from the germline J gene. This chain uses TRBV27 with TRBJ2-1; possibly TRBD2 for D (5 bases). Per the germline V gene, CDR1 is MNHEY and CDR2 is SMNVEV (reference sequence). CDR3 length: 15 amino acids. With 7 bases removed from V and 5 bases from J, the gap between germline ends came to 18 bases. The sequenced part of the CDR3 DNA is TGTGCCAGCACCACGGACTCGTCTATTGACAATGAG. It is translated as CASTTDSSIDNE. The entire CDR3 protein reads CASTTDSSIDNEQFF.

Remarks on this clone: The observed sequence ends 3 residues before the CDR3 terminus, with the missing tail filled in from the germline J gene. V is TRBV5-1 and J is TRBJ1-1; D gene unclear. This CDR3 comprises 13 residues. Trimming took 0 bases from V and 2 from J, leaving 5 bases between them. Germline CDR1 and CDR2: SGHRS and YFSETQ. CDR3 DNA, as far as it was read: TGCGCCAGCAGCTTGGCAGGAAACACTGAA. Translating gives CASSLAGNTE. Given in full, the CDR3 is CASSLAGNTEAFF.

In regard to this clone: The CDR3 end falls 3 residues outside the read, so it is completed with the germline J gene. The genes are TRBV7-6 and TRBJ2-1; D may be TRBD2 (6 bases). The ends were cut back, 5 bases at V and 9 bases at J, with 20 bases in the middle. The CDR3 sequence is 15 residues long. Germline lookup yields CDR1 SGHVS and CDR2 FNYEAQ. The CDR3 reads CASSNLASGRTEQFF. CDR3 DNA (partial): TGTGCCAGCAGCAACCTAGCTTCGGGGAGGACTGAG.

About this clone: Read sequence stops 3 residues before the CDR3 end, and the germline J gene provides the missing end. The chain joins TRBV20-1 to TRBJ2-7; 7 nucleotides align to TRBD1. The CDR3 totals 16 residues. The trim removed 1 base at V and 3 bases at J, leaving 12 bases unmatched. Germline values: CDR1 DFQATT, CDR2 SNEGSKA (reference sequence). The part of the CDR3 DNA that was read is TGCAGTGCTAGAGCTGCTGACAGGGCAGATCACTACGAG. It codes for CSARAADRADHYE. The entire CDR3 sequence reads CSARAADRADHYEQYF.

Remarks on this clone: The read halts 3 residues ahead of the CDR3 end, with the missing end drawn from the germline J gene. The chain joins TRBV30 to TRBJ2-1, with D unclear. The CDR3 is 11 amino acids. Germline values: CDR1 GTSNPN, CDR2 SVGIG (reference sequence). V was cut by 2 bases and J by 6 bases, with 5 bases left in between. Partial CDR3 DNA: TGTGCCTGGAGTTCCCTCAATGAG. This sequence encodes CAWSSLNE. The full CDR3 reads CAWSSLNEQFF.